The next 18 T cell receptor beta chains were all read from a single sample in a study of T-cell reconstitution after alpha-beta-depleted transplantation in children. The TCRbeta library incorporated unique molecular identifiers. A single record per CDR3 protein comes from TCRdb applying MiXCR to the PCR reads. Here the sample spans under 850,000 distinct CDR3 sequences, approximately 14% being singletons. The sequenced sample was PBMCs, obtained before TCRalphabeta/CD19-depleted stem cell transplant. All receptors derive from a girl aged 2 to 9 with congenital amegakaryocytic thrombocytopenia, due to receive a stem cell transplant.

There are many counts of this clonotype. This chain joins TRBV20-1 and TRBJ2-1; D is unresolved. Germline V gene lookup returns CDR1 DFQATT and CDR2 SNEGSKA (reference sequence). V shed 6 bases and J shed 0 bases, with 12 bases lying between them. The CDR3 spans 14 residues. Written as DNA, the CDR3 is TGCAGTGCCCGATCAGTTAGCTCCTACAATGAGCAGTTCTTC. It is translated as CSARSVSSYNEQFF.

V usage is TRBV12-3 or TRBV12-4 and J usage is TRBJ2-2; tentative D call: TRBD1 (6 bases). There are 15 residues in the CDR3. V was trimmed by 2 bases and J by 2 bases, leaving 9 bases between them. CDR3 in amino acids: CASSLRQANTGELFF. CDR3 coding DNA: TGTGCCAGCAGTTTACGACAGGCAAACACCGGGGAGCTGTTTTTT.

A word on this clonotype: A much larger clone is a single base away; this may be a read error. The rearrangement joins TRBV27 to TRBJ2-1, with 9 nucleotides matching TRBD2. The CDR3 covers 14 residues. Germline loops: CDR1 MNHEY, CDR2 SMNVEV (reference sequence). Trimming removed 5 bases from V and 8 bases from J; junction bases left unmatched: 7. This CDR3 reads CASSVLAGPYEQFF. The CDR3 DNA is TGTGCCAGCAGTGTACTAGCGGGTCCCTATGAGCAGTTCTTC.

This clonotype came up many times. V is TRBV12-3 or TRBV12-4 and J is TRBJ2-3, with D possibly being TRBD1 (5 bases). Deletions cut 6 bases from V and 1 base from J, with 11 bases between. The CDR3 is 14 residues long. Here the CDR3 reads CASRISTGTDTQYF. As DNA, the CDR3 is TGTGCCAGCAGGATATCGACAGGCACAGATACGCAGTATTTT.

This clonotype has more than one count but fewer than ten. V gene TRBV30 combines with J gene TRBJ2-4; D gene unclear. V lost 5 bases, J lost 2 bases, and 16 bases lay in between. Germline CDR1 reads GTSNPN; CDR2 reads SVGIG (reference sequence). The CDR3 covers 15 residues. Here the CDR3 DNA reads TGTGCCTGGGGCTTGGAGTTCCAGACCAAAAACATTCAGTACTTC. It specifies CAWGLEFQTKNIQYF.

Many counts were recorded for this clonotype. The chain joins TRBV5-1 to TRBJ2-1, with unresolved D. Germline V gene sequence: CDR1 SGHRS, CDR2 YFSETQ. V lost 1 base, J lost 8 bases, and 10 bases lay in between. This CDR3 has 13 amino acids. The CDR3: CASSLLETDEQFF. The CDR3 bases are TGCGCCAGCAGCTTGCTAGAGACGGATGAGCAGTTCTTC.

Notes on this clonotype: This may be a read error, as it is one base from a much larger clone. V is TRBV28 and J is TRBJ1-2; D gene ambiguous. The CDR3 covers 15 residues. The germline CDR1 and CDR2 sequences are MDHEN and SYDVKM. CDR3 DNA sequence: TGTGCCAGCAGTTTTGGGCCCGAAATAGGTTTTGGCGACACCTTC. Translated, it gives CASSFGPEIGFGDTF.

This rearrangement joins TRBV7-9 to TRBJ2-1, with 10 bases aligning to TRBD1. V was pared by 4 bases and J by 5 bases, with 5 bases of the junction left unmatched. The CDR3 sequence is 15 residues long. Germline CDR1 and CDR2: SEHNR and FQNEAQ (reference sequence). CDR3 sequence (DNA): TGTGCCAGCAGCTGGGACAGGGGAAGTAACAATGAGCAGTTCTTC. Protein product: CASSWDRGSNNEQFF.

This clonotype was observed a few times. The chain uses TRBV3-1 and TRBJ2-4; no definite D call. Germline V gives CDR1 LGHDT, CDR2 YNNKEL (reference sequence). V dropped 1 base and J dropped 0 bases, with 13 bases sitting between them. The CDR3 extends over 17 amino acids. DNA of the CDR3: TGTGCCAGCAGCCAAGCGGCAATTATGTTAGCCAAAAACATTCAGTACTTC. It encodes CASSQAAIMLAKNIQYF.

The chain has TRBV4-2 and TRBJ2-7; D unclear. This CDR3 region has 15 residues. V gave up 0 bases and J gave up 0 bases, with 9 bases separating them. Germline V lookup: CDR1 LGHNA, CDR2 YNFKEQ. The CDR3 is CASSQEPADSYEQYF. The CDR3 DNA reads TGTGCCAGCAGCCAAGAGCCAGCAGACTCCTACGAGCAGTACTTC.

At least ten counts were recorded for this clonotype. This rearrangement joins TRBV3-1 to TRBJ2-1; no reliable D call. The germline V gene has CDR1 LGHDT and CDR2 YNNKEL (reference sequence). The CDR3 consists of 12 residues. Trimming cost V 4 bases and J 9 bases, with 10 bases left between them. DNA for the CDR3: TGTGCCAGCAGCCCAACGGGCATTGAGCAGTTCTTC. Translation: CASSPTGIEQFF.

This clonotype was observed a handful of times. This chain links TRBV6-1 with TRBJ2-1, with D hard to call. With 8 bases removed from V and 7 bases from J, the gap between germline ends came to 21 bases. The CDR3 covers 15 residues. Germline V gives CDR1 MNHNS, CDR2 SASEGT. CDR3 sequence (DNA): TGTGCCAGCCTCCTCACAAGAACGGAGCCGAATGAGCAGTTCTTC. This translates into CASLLTRTEPNEQFF.

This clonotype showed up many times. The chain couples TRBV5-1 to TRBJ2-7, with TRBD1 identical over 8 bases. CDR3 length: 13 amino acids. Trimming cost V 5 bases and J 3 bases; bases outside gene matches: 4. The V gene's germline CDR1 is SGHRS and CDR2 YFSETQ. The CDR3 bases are TGCGCCAGCAGACAGGGGGTCAGCTACGAGCAGTACTTC. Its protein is CASRQGVSYEQYF.

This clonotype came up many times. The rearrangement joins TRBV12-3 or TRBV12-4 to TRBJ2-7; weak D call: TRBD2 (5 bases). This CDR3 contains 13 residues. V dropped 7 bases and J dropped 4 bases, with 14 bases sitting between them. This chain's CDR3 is CASTPGRHYEQYF. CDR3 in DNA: TGTGCCAGCACCCCGGGGAGACATTACGAGCAGTACTTC.

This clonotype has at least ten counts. The CDR3 nucleotides are TGTGCCAGCAGCTTGAGAGCGGCAGGTGAGGCTTTCTTT. It encodes CASSLRAAGEAFF. This chain joins TRBV5-6 and TRBJ1-1; no clear D. V dropped 1 base and J dropped 11 bases, with 15 bases sitting between them. The CDR3 spans 13 residues. Germline CDR1 and CDR2: SGHDT and YYEEEE.

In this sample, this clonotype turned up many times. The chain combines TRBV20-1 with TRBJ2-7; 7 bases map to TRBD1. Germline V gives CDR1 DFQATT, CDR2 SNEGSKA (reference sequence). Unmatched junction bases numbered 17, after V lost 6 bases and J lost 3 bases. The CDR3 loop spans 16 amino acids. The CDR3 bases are TGCAGTGCCCAGACATATCACGGGACAGCTGACTACGAGCAGTACTTC. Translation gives CSAQTYHGTADYEQYF.

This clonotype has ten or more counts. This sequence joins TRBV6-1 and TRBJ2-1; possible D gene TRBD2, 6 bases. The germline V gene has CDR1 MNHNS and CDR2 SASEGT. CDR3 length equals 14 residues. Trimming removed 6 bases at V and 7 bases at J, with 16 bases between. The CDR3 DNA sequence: TGTGCCAGCAGCGACGTCCCTAGCGAGAATGAGCAGTTCTTC. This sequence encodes CASSDVPSENEQFF.

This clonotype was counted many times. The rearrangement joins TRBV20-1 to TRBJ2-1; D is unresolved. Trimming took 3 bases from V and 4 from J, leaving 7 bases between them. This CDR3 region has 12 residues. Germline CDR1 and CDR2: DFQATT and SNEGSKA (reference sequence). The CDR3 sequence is CSARLDYNEQFF. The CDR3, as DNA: TGCAGTGCTAGGCTGGATTACAATGAGCAGTTCTTC.